This TCR beta chain comes out of a study of human thymus T cells. The method was immunoSEQ multiplex PCR; TCRdb's version includes in-frame clones alone and lacks a portion of them. The table records tens of thousands of clones, around 94% of them present only once. No fixed cell number was used; all available blood leukocytes supplied DNA. This CDR3 has 14 residues. V dropped 0 bases and J dropped 1 base, with 5 bases sitting between them. Germline assignment: CDR1 SGHTA and CDR2 FQGNSA. Study-wide points: The authors found apparently biased V and J gene usage in thymic and blood repertoires.

This clone was counted a few times. Its antigen is as yet unknown. The sample contains more than one DNA sequence encoding this CDR3. V usage is TRBV7-2 and J usage is TRBJ2-3; D may correspond to TRBD1 or TRBD2 (5 bases each). The receptor was isolated from a boy in the first two years of life with a congenital heart defect but otherwise immunologically healthy. Sequencing was carried out using blood. The CDR3 coding sequence is TGTGCCAGCAGCTTAGCGGGGGGCACAGATACGCAGTATTTT. Its translation: CASSLAGGTDTQYF.